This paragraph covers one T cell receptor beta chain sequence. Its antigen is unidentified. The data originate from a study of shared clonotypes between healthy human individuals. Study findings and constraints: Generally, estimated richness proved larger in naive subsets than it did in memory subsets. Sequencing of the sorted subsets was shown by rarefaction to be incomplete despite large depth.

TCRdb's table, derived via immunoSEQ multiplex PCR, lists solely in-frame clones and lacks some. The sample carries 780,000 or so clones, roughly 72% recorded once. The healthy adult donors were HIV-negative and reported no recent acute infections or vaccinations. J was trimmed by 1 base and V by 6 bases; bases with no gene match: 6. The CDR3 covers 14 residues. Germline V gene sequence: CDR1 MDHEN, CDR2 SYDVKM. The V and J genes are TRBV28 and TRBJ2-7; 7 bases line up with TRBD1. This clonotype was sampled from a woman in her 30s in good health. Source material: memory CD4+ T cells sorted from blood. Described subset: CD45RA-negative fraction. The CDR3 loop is CASSAGTASYEQYF. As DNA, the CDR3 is TGTGCCAGCAGCGCCGGGACAGCATCCTACGAGCAGTACTTC.